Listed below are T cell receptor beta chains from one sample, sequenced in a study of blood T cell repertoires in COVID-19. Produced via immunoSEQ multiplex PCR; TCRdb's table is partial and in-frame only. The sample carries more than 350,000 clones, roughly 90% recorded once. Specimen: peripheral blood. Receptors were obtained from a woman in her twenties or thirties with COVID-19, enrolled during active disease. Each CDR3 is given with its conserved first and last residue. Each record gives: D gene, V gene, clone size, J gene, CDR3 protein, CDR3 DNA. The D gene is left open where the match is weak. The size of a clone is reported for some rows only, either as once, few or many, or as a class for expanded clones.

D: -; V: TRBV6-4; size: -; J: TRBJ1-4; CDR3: CASSVQGGEKLFF; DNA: TGTGCCAGCAGTGTCCAGGGTGGTGAAAAACTGTTTTTT
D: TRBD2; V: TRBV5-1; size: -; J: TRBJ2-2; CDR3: CASSSQLTSGGAIGELFF; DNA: TGCGCCAGCAGCTCCCAGCTGACTAGCGGGGGGGCAATCGGGGAGCTGTTTTTT
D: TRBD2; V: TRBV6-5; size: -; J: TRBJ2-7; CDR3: CASSKIRGRGDEQYF; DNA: TGTGCCAGCAGTAAAATACGGGGACGGGGGGACGAGCAGTACTTC
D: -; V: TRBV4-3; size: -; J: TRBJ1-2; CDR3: CASSQEMGALDYGYTF; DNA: TGCGCCAGCAGCCAAGAGATGGGCGCCCTCGACTATGGCTACACCTTC
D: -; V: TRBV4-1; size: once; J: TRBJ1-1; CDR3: CASSPPDMNTEAFF; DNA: TGCGCCAGCAGCCCCCCCGACATGAACACTGAAGCTTTCTTT
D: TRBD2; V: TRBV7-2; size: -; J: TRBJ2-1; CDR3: CASSASSGGASHEQFF; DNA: TGTGCCAGCAGCGCCTCTAGCGGGGGGGCCTCCCACGAGCAGTTCTTC
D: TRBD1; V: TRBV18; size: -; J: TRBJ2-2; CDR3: CASSQWDRGLNTGELFF; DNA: TGTGCCAGCTCACAGTGGGACAGGGGGCTGAACACCGGGGAGCTGTTTTTT
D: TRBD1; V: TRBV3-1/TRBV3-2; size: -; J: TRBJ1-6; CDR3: CASSQEGRDSASPLHF; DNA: TGTGCCAGCAGCCAAGAAGGGCGGGACAGTGCATCACCCCTCCACTTT
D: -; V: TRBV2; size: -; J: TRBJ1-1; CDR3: CASSEGAAEAFF; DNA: TGTGCCAGCAGTGAAGGGGCAGCCGAAGCTTTCTTT
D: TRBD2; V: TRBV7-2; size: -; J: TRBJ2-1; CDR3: CASSLAAGGPTEQFF; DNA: TGTGCCAGCAGCTTAGCGGCGGGGGGGCCGACTGAGCAGTTCTTC
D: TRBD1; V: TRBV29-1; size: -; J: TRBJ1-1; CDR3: CSATDRVNTEAFF; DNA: TGCAGCGCCACAGACAGGGTCAACACTGAAGCTTTCTTT
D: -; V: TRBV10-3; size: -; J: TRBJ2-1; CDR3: CATLPRESSRFDEQFF; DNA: TGTGCCACCCTGCCCAGGGAATCCTCTCGGTTTGATGAGCAGTTCTTC
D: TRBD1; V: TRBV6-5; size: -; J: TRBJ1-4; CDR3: CATGQGYEKLFF; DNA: TGTGCCACGGGACAGGGCTATGAAAAACTGTTTTTT
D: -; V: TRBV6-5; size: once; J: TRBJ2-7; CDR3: CASTSFGGRVREQYF; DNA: TGTGCCAGCACCTCATTCGGGGGAAGAGTACGCGAGCAGTACTTC
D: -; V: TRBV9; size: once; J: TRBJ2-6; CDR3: CASSLAAGASGANVLTF; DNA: TGTGCCAGCAGCCTCGCGGCAGGGGCCTCTGGGGCCAACGTCCTGACTTTC
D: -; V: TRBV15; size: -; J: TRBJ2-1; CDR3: CATSRDSAVRSYNEQFF; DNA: TGTGCCACCAGCAGAGATTCGGCGGTACGCTCCTACAATGAGCAGTTCTTC
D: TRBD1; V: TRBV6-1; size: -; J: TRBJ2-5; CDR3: CASSDDRGVRGTQYF; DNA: TGTGCCAGCAGCGACGACAGGGGTGTTCGGGGGACCCAGTACTTC
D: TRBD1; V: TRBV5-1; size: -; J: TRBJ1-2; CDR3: CASSSTGGADYGYTF; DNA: TGCGCCAGCAGCTCAACAGGGGGCGCGGACTATGGCTACACCTTC
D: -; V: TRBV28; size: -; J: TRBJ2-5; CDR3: CASSFEGTPLTQYF; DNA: TGTGCCAGCAGTTTCGAAGGGACTCCCCTGACCCAGTACTTC
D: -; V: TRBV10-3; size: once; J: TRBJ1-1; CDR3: CATMTGWNTEAFF; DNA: TGTGCCACAATGACAGGATGGAACACTGAAGCTTTCTTT